Each of the 19 T cell receptor beta chains below was sequenced from the same sample in a study of regulatory T cells in long-lasting Graves disease. Time point given: persistent/refractory GD, antithyroid drugs over 5 years with positive TRAb. The TCR library used RNA extracted from PBMCs. Assembly of TCR beta libraries relied on iRepertoire HTBI primers together with Arm-PCR of CDR3 regions. TCRdb itself ran the multiplex PCR reads through MiXCR, one entry per CDR3 protein. The repertoire holds some 340,000 distinct CDR3 sequences, with more than 20% as singletons. The specimen was peripheral blood mononuclear cells (PBMCs), collected when the disease was refractory, from a patient treated with antithyroid drugs. Source of these receptors: a woman between 40 and 50 years old with Graves disease.

This clonotype has a count of ten or more. The chain is built from TRBV27 and TRBJ2-1; D might be TRBD1 (6 bases). This CDR3 is built from 16 residues. Germline V gene data show CDR1 as MNHEY and CDR2 as SMNVEV (reference sequence). The V end lost 4 bases, the J end lost 8 bases, and 21 bases lay between the germline ends. As DNA, the CDR3 is TGTGCCAGCAGTTCCTTCCACAGGGCCCGAGGGGATGAGCAGTTCTTC. Protein: CASSSFHRARGDEQFF.

The chain carries TRBV20-1 and TRBJ1-2, with D perhaps TRBD1 (6 bases). This CDR3 region has 12 residues. Germline CDR1 reads DFQATT; CDR2 reads SNEGSKA (reference sequence). Deletions cut 3 bases from V and 8 bases from J, with 13 bases between. CDR3 nucleotide sequence: TGCAGTGCTAGTGGGGGCGGGTCCGGCTACACCTTC. This codes for CSASGGGSGYTF.

This clonotype was observed a single time. The chain couples TRBV7-9 to TRBJ1-1, with TRBD1 identical over 10 bases. CDR3 length: 15 residues. The junction had 4 bases not matched to a gene; V was cut back by 5 bases and J by 1 base. Germline V gives CDR1 SEHNR, CDR2 FQNEAQ (reference sequence). CDR3 protein: CASSIRTGGNTEAFF. CDR3 nucleotide sequence: TGTGCCAGCAGCATAAGGACAGGGGGGAACACTGAAGCTTTCTTT.

Many counts were recorded for this clonotype. This chain uses TRBV27 with TRBJ2-5; D is unresolved. V lost 2 bases and J lost 7, with 14 bases in between. The length of the CDR3 is 14 residues. The V gene's germline CDR1 is MNHEY and CDR2 SMNVEV (reference sequence). The CDR3 sequence is CASSLGRVGGTQYF. CDR3 nucleotide sequence: TGTGCCAGCAGTTTAGGTCGAGTTGGTGGGACCCAGTACTTC.

This clonotype was observed a single time. The CDR3 DNA reads as TGTGCCAGCAGCCCACGATGGTACGGGGGGAATGGTATCGAGCAGTACTTC. Its translation is CASSPRWYGGNGIEQYF. V and J are TRBV9 and TRBJ2-7; 7 nucleotides align to TRBD2. The CDR3 is 17 residues long. Trimming cost V 4 bases and J 6 bases; bases outside gene matches: 19. In germline, CDR1 is SGDLS, CDR2 YYNGEE.

This clonotype was recorded many times. J is TRBJ2-7 and V is TRBV28; the match to TRBD1 covers 7 bases. Trimming at V came to 6 bases and at J to 5 bases, leaving 13 bases not matched to a gene. This CDR3 region has 15 residues. The germline V gene has CDR1 MDHEN and CDR2 SYDVKM. CDR3: CASSSETGNQDEQYF. CDR3 in DNA: TGTGCCAGCAGCAGCGAGACAGGGAATCAGGACGAGCAGTACTTC.

In this sample, this clonotype turned up many times. The CDR3 loop is CASRRRRAKETQYF. CDR3 sequence (DNA): TGTGCCAGCAGACGAAGGCGGGCTAAGGAGACCCAGTACTTC. The rearrangement uses TRBV28 and TRBJ2-5; the D gene is possibly TRBD2 (5 bases). Germline loops: CDR1 MDHEN, CDR2 SYDVKM. The V and J ends lost 6 bases and 5 bases respectively, with 16 bases between them. The CDR3 is 14 residues long.

This clonotype is classed as medium-sized. The chain couples TRBV6-1 to TRBJ2-2; 11 nucleotides match TRBD2. The CDR3 runs 16 residues. The germline V gene encodes CDR1 MNHNS and CDR2 SASEGT. Trimming at V came to 7 bases and at J to 3 bases, leaving 7 bases not matched to a gene. The CDR3 nucleotides read TGTGCCAGCATCGGGACTAGCGGTTTATACACCGGGGAGCTGTTTTTT. Encoded protein: CASIGTSGLYTGELFF.

As regards this clonotype: This likely came from a read error, as a far larger clone is one base away. No conserved phenylalanine or tryptophan ends this CDR3, so it is likely a read error. V gene TRBV6-2 or TRBV6-3 combines with J gene TRBJ2-5, with D tentatively TRBD2 (7 bases). Trimming took off 5 bases at V and 5 bases at J, with 18 bases between the two ends. Germline assignment: CDR1 MNHEY and CDR2 SVGEGT. The CDR3 extends over 15 amino acids. CDR3 DNA: TGTGCCAGCAGTGAGGGGGGGTTTGGGAAGGAGACCCAGTACTCC. Protein sequence: CASSEGGFGKETQYS.

This clonotype was seen a handful of times. The V and J genes are TRBV29-1 and TRBJ2-2; D might be TRBD1 or TRBD2, each matching 5 bases. CDR1 is SQVTM, CDR2 ANQGSEA, per germline. Trimming shortened V by 5 bases and J by 7 bases, and 14 bases separated the two germline ends. CDR3 length equals 13 residues. CDR3 sequence reads: CSVLWGFNGELFF. DNA for the CDR3: TGCAGCGTTCTTTGGGGGTTTAACGGGGAGCTGTTTTTT.

This clonotype turned up a few times. Mismatch with germline at one junction end may stem from a read error. This chain uses TRBV2 with TRBJ2-2; D remains unclear. CDR1 is SNHLY and CDR2 is FYNNEI in the germline V gene. CDR3 length equals 16 residues. CDR3 in DNA: TGTGCCAGCAGCAAAATATCGGACGGGCCCGGTTTGGAGCTGCTTTTT. This codes for CASSKISDGPGLELLF.

In the case of this clonotype: Germline and junction disagree at one end, which may indicate a read error. The rearrangement uses TRBV29-1 and TRBJ2-7; a possible D gene is TRBD1 (6 bases). Germline-derived CDR1 and CDR2 are SQVTM and ANQGSEA. This CDR3 is built from 11 residues. The CDR3 reads CSAGHFYGQYF. CDR3 DNA sequence: TGCAGCGCGGGACATTTCTACGGGCAGTACTTC.

This clonotype was counted between two and nine times. The V gene is TRBV24-1, the J gene TRBJ2-4; D is unclear. The CDR3 totals 13 residues. Germline CDR1 KGHDR, CDR2 SFDVKD. With 1 base removed from V and 7 bases from J, the gap between germline ends came to 7 bases. The CDR3 reads CATSDFQTNIQYF. In DNA form, the CDR3 reads TGTGCCACCAGTGATTTTCAGACGAACATTCAGTACTTC.

This chain links TRBV5-1 with TRBJ2-2; D gene unclear. Trimming left V 4 bases short and J 3 bases short, with 7 bases between. CDR3 size: 13 residues. CDR1 is SGHRS, CDR2 YFSETQ, per germline. Here the CDR3 DNA reads TGCGCCAGCAGCGTCGGGTACACCGGGGAGCTGTTTTTT. Its translation is CASSVGYTGELFF.

The chain links TRBV28 to TRBJ2-4, with TRBD1 as a possible D gene (6 bases). The CDR3 covers 13 residues. The V and J ends lost 3 bases and 8 bases respectively, with 11 bases between them. CDR1 is MDHEN, CDR2 SYDVKM, per germline. CDR3 coding DNA: TGTGCCAGCAGTTTCAGGGGCAGAGACATTCAGTACTTC. It codes for CASSFRGRDIQYF.

A note on this clonotype: This could be a read error, since a much larger clone is one nucleotide away. The chain carries TRBV12-3 or TRBV12-4 and TRBJ2-2; D uncertain. The CDR3 is 13 residues long. The V gene lost 4 bases and the J gene lost 3 bases, with 6 bases spanning the gap. The CDR3 sequence: CASSYRDTGELFF. CDR3 DNA sequence: TGTGCCAGCAGTTACCGGGACACCGGGGAGCTGTTTTTT.

This clonotype appeared a single time. With a much larger clone just one base away, this may be a read error. The rearrangement uses TRBV20-1 and TRBJ2-5; D call uncertain. The germline gives CDR1 DFQATT, CDR2 SNEGSKA (reference sequence). The CDR3 is 13 amino acids. CDR3 coding DNA: TGCAGTGCTAGACAACAGATCCAAGGGACCCAGTACTTC. Residues: CSARQQIQGTQYF.

This chain connects TRBV5-1 to TRBJ2-1; D is possibly TRBD1 (6 bases). Germline CDR1 is SGHRS and CDR2 is YFSETQ. CDR3 size: 14 residues. Between the trimmed V and J ends, which lost 0 bases and 4 bases, there was a span of 8 bases. The CDR3 region has the DNA TGCGCCAGCAGCTTGGGACAGGAGTACAATGAGCAGTTCTTC. Translated, it gives CASSLGQEYNEQFF.

This clonotype was detected only a few times. The chain links TRBV2 to TRBJ2-1; D might be TRBD1 (5 bases). There are 15 residues in the CDR3. Germline lookup yields CDR1 SNHLY and CDR2 FYNNEI. V was shortened by 6 bases and J by 9 bases, with 21 bases between the two germline ends. The CDR3 nucleotides are TGTGCCAGCAGGCTCCCGGAAGGGGATCGGGCTGAGCAGTTCTTC. Translation: CASRLPEGDRAEQFF.